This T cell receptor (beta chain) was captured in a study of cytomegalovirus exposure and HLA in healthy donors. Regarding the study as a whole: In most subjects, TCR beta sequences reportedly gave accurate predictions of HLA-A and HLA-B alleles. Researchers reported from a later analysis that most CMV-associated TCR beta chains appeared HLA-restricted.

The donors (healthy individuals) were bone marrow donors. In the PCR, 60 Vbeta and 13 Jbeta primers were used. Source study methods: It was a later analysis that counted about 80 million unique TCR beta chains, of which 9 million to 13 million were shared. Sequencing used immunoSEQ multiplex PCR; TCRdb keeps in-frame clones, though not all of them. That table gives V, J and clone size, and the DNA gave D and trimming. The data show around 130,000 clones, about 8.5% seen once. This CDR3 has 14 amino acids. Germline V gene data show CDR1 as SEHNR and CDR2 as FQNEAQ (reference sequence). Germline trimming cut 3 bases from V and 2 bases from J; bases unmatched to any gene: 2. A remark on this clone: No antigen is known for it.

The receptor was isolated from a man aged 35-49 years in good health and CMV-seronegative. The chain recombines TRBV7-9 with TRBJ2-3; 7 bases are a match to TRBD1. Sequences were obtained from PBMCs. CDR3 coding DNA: TGTGCCAGCAGCTTCACAGGGGACACAGATACGCAGTATTTT. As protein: CASSFTGDTDTQYF.